The next 32 T cell receptor beta chains were all read from a single sample in a study of T cell repertoires in cytomegalovirus infection (dated by TCRdb to the late 2010s). The data were produced on an Illumina HiSeq 1500. TCRdb applied fastp at Q25 and MiXCR to the public reads, then kept only in-frame beta chains. Rows are combined by CDR3 protein, so each entry shows the most common genes and DNA. The sample yields 400,000 or so distinct CDR3 sequences; roughly 31% were counted once. Roughly 13% of the sample goes to the ten largest clones. The material sequenced was PBMCs. The source of these receptors is a human donor in good health (CMV status not recorded). Some clones in this sample may be carry-over from other donors' samples.

For this clonotype: The DNA is omitted, as the CDR3 cannot be located on it reliably, and the CDR3 follows TCRdb's listing. The V gene is TRBV24-1, the J gene TRBJ2-3. CDR1 KGHDR and CDR2 SFDVKD come from the germline V gene. The CDR3 totals 13 residues, both ends included. The CDR3 is CATSVPETDTQYF.

This clonotype was counted ten times or more. This rearrangement joins TRBV7-6 to TRBJ2-7, with D maybe TRBD1 (5 bases). Germline CDR1 and CDR2: SGHVS and FNYEAQ. The CDR3 totals 13 residues. The germline V and J ends were trimmed by 5 bases and 1 base, with 9 bases remaining between them. The CDR3 spells CASSQQVSYEQYF. CDR3 coding DNA: TGTGCCAGCAGCCAACAGGTGTCCTACGAGCAGTACTTC. Full variable domain (missing parts from reference TRBV7-6 and TRBJ2-7): GAGVSQSPRYKVTKRGQDVALRCDPISGHVSLYWYRQALGQGPEFLTYFNYEAQQDKSGLPNDRFSAERPEGSISTLTIQRTEQRDSAMYRCASSQQVSYEQYFGPGTRLTVT.

This clonotype was seen at least ten times. V gene TRBV6-1 combines with J gene TRBJ2-6; D possibly matches TRBD1 or TRBD2 (6 bases each). The CDR3 loop spans 17 amino acids. CDR1 and CDR2 from the germline V gene are MNHNS and SASEGT. With 6 bases removed from V and 0 bases from J, the gap between germline ends came to 15 bases. CDR3 loop: CASRSSGASSGANVLTF. The CDR3 DNA follows: TGTGCCAGCAGATCCTCGGGGGCGAGCTCTGGGGCCAACGTCCTGACTTTC.

The CDR3 nucleotides are TGTGCCAGCAGTTCGACCAACGCCGGGACAGGGGCCCCCTACGAGCAGTACTTC. Its protein is CASSSTNAGTGAPYEQYF. The chain recombines TRBV12-3 or TRBV12-4 with TRBJ2-7, with TRBD1 matching over 10 bases. V lost 4 bases, J lost 2 bases, and 14 bases stayed unmatched. CDR3 length: 18 amino acids.

CDR3 sequence (DNA): TGTGCCAGTAGTGCGACAGGGGGGGAAAAACTGTTTTTT. Protein sequence: CASSATGGEKLFF. V gene TRBV19 combines with J gene TRBJ1-4, with 9 nucleotides matching TRBD1. The J segment lost 8 bases and the V segment lost 5 bases, leaving 3 bases of the junction unmatched. The CDR3 extends over 13 amino acids. Germline-derived CDR1 and CDR2 are LNHDA and SQIVND (reference sequence).

Note on this clonotype: As the CDR3 is not closed by the conserved phenylalanine or tryptophan, this likely results from a read error. This chain joins TRBV7-6 and TRBJ2-2, with 12 bases aligning to TRBD2. The CDR3 sequence is 19 residues long. Germline CDR1 and CDR2: SGHVS and FNYEAQ. V was clipped by 1 base and J by 1 base; unmatched bases: 7. The CDR3 is CASSLVRTSGIRNTGELFS. The DNA for the CDR3 is TGTGCCAGCAGCTTAGTTAGGACTAGCGGGATACGGAACACCGGGGAGCTGTTTTCT.

This clonotype was counted at least ten times. This chain uses TRBV7-8 with TRBJ1-1; perhaps TRBD1 as D (6 bases). Germline assignment: CDR1 SGHVS and CDR2 FQNEAQ. Trimming removed 7 bases from V and 0 bases from J, with 15 bases in between. The CDR3 loop spans 15 amino acids. The CDR3 reads CASTQLQGLNTEAFF. CDR3 sequence (DNA): TGTGCCAGCACCCAACTGCAGGGGCTGAACACTGAAGCTTTCTTT.

The chain is built from TRBV28 and TRBJ1-6, with 7 bases lining up with TRBD1. The CDR3 runs to 15 residues. Looked up from germline, CDR1 is MDHEN and CDR2 is SYDVKM. Losses at the gene ends were 2 bases for V and 5 bases for J; bases not matched to a gene: 3. The CDR3 DNA follows: TGTGCCAGCAGTTTACCAGGGGGAAATAATTCACCCCTCCACTTT. It encodes CASSLPGGNNSPLHF.

This clonotype was detected only a few times. The chain couples TRBV20-1 to TRBJ1-2; no clear D. V was clipped by 0 bases and J by 7 bases, with 18 bases between them. Germline CDR1 reads DFQATT; CDR2 reads SNEGSKA (reference sequence). The CDR3 has 15 amino acids. CDR3 residues: CSARDYRDAGGGYTF. The DNA of the CDR3 is TGCAGTGCTAGAGATTACCGGGATGCAGGCGGTGGCTACACCTTC.

Only one count was recorded for this clonotype. This may be a read error: a much more frequent sequence differs by one nucleotide. The chain uses TRBV7-2 and TRBJ1-4, with TRBD1 as a possible D gene (6 bases). CDR3 length: 15 residues. V lost 4 bases and J 4 bases, leaving 13 bases between the germline ends. Germline CDR1 and CDR2: SGHTA and FQGNSA. The CDR3 spells CASSYGGRYNEKLFF. CDR3 nucleotides: TGTGCCAGCAGCTATGGGGGCCGCTATAATGAAAAACTGTTTTTT.

In its sample, this clonotype was seen many times. The J gene is TRBJ2-2, the V gene TRBV28, with 9 bases identical to TRBD2. Germline CDR1 MDHEN, CDR2 SYDVKM. CDR3 length: 17 amino acids. V shed 0 bases and J 6 bases; nucleotides not matched to a gene: 8. The CDR3 region has the DNA TGTGCCAGCAGTTTATGGAGTTTGGCGGGGGGGCCCGGGGAGCTGTTTTTT. Amino acids: CASSLWSLAGGPGELFF.

This clonotype was picked up a small number of times. The chain carries TRBV18 and TRBJ2-4; D uncertain. Germline values: CDR1 KGHSH, CDR2 LQKENI. V lost 3 bases to trimming and J lost 2 bases, with 11 bases between them. There are 15 residues in the CDR3. CDR3 sequence reads: CASSPVGSSKNIQYF. The CDR3 DNA is TGTGCCAGCTCACCGGTGGGATCATCCAAAAACATTCAGTACTTC.

Notes on this clonotype: Compared with germline, one end of the junction differs, possibly owing to a read error. The chain recombines TRBV11-2 with TRBJ2-1, with a weak D call TRBD1 (5 bases). The length of the CDR3 is 15 residues. Germline assignment: CDR1 SGHAT and CDR2 FQNNGV. The CDR3 nucleotides read TGTGCCAGCATCTTAGGTGCAGGGCCAAACCATGAGCAGTTCTTC. It yields the protein CASILGAGPNHEQFF.

V and J are TRBV5-6 and TRBJ1-1; the D gene is possibly TRBD1 (6 bases). The CDR3 spans 13 residues. V dropped 3 bases and J dropped 3 bases, with 9 bases sitting between them. Germline CDR1 SGHDT, CDR2 YYEEEE. This CDR3 is CASSSGADTEAFF. CDR3 nucleotide sequence: TGTGCCAGCAGCTCAGGGGCGGACACTGAAGCTTTCTTT.

This clonotype was recorded many times. The rearrangement uses TRBV24-1 and TRBJ2-1; 10 nucleotides align to TRBD1. The CDR3 runs 15 residues. Trimming removed 3 bases from V and 9 bases from J; junction bases left unmatched: 7. Germline values: CDR1 KGHDR, CDR2 SFDVKD. CDR3 DNA: TGTGCCACCAGTGATCCCGGGACAGGGGCTCCTGAGCAGTTCTTC. It yields the protein CATSDPGTGAPEQFF.

The chain carries TRBV12-3 or TRBV12-4 and TRBJ2-1; 9 bases agree with TRBD1. The CDR3 totals 15 residues. Trimming cost V 5 bases and J 8 bases; bases outside gene matches: 10. As DNA, the CDR3 is TGTGCCAGCAGTCCCCGGGACAGGGTTTACCATGAGCAGTTCTTC. This translates into CASSPRDRVYHEQFF.

The sample holds a few counts of this clonotype. The gene calls are TRBV28 and TRBJ2-7; no clear D gene. Trimming removed 4 bases from V and 0 bases from J, with 13 bases in between. Germline V gene data show CDR1 as MDHEN and CDR2 as SYDVKM. This CDR3 region has 15 residues. This CDR3 reads CASSSHRVSSYEQYF. As DNA, the CDR3 is TGTGCCAGCAGTTCCCACCGGGTTAGCTCCTACGAGCAGTACTTC.

The rearrangement links TRBV28 to TRBJ1-5, with D unclear. Germline CDR1 and CDR2: MDHEN and SYDVKM. CDR3 size: 15 residues. Trimming pared 6 bases from V and 0 bases from J, leaving 12 bases between. The CDR3 region is CASRPNGNSNQPQHF. The CDR3 coding sequence is TGTGCCAGCAGACCCAACGGTAATAGCAATCAGCCCCAGCATTTT.

Many counts were recorded for this clonotype. This chain joins TRBV6-1 and TRBJ1-1, with D tentatively TRBD1 (5 bases). The CDR3 covers 13 residues. V was trimmed by 3 bases and J by 4 bases, leaving 9 bases between them. Germline loops: CDR1 MNHNS, CDR2 SASEGT. The CDR3 sequence: CASSDFRVTEAFF. In nucleotides, the CDR3 is TGTGCCAGCAGTGATTTCAGGGTCACTGAAGCTTTCTTT.

In this sample, this clonotype turned up many times. The chain carries TRBV7-6 and TRBJ1-1; D gene ambiguous. V gave up 5 bases and J gave up 2 bases, with 12 bases separating them. Germline CDR1 is SGHVS and CDR2 is FNYEAQ. The CDR3 length is 14 residues. CDR3 nucleotides: TGTGCCAGCAGCCCCGGTCCTACCAACACTGAAGCTTTCTTT. It is translated as CASSPGPTNTEAFF.

This clonotype was seen a handful of times. The chain joins TRBV11-2 to TRBJ1-5, with 9 nucleotides matching TRBD1. CDR3 length equals 20 residues. Germline CDR1 is SGHAT and CDR2 is FQNNGV. After removal of 5 bases from V and 4 bases from J, the junction contained 21 bases not matched to a gene. The CDR3 sequence: CASSPTSILPGQGTNQPQHF. The CDR3 nucleotides are TGTGCCAGCAGCCCCACATCCATCCTCCCGGGACAGGGAACTAATCAGCCCCAGCATTTT.

About this clonotype itself: Relative to the germline gene, one junction end is altered; a read error may explain this. The chain links TRBV9 to TRBJ2-7; 9 positions match TRBD1. This CDR3 region has 14 residues. CDR1 is SGDLS and CDR2 is YYNGEE in the germline V gene. In nucleotides, the CDR3 is TGCGCCAGCAGCGTAGGGGACAGGGTAGACGAGCAGTACTTC. This codes for CASSVGDRVDEQYF.

V is TRBV20-1 and J is TRBJ2-5, with D unclear. Germline V lookup: CDR1 DFQATT, CDR2 SNEGSKA (reference sequence). V was shortened by 3 bases and J by 4 bases, with 9 bases between the two germline ends. The CDR3 covers 12 residues. The CDR3 sequence: CSASLSVETQYF. The CDR3 nucleotides are TGCAGTGCTAGTCTGAGTGTAGAGACCCAGTACTTC.

This clonotype was seen more than once but under ten times. The chain links TRBV6-1 to TRBJ2-6, with D possibly matching TRBD1 (5 bases). CDR1 is MNHNS and CDR2 is SASEGT in the germline V gene. The ends were cut back, 8 bases at V and 0 bases at J, with 14 bases in the middle. The CDR3 sequence is 16 residues long. The CDR3 nucleotides read TGTGCCAGCGGGTGGACATCCCCCTCTGGGGCCAACGTCCTGACTTTC. This encodes CASGWTSPSGANVLTF.

The chain links TRBV14 to TRBJ2-1; TRBD1 agrees at 9 bases. The germline V gene encodes CDR1 SGHDN and CDR2 FVKESK. This CDR3 spans 16 amino acids. Trimming took 1 base from V and 3 from J; bases not matched to a gene: 4. Here the CDR3 DNA reads TGTGCCAGCAGCCAAGTTGGGACAGGGAACTACAATGAGCAGTTCTTC. Protein product: CASSQVGTGNYNEQFF.

Comments on this clonotype: The junction does not match germline at one end; this may be a read error. The rearrangement joins TRBV12-3 or TRBV12-4 to TRBJ2-1; D possibly matches TRBD1 or TRBD2 (7 bases each). The CDR3 contains 15 residues. In DNA, the CDR3 is TGTGCCAGCACCCCGACCGGGACAGCGGGAACAAGCATGATCTTC. Protein: CASTPTGTAGTSMIF.

J is TRBJ2-5 and V is TRBV18, with 10 bases fitting TRBD2. CDR1 and CDR2 from the germline V gene are KGHSH and LQKENI. Losses at the gene ends were 0 bases for V and 0 bases for J; bases not matched to a gene: 4. CDR3 length: 17 residues. CDR3 sequence reads: CASSPPLAGGHQETQYF. The CDR3 nucleotides are TGTGCCAGCTCACCACCTTTAGCGGGGGGCCACCAAGAGACCCAGTACTTC.

To note about this clonotype: A much bigger clone sits one base away, suggesting this may be a read error. The CDR3 protein is CARWGPDKGYTF. The CDR3 DNA follows: TGTGCCCGCTGGGGCCCCGATAAGGGCTACACCTTC. The chain has TRBV28 and TRBJ1-2; D perhaps matches TRBD1 (5 bases). V was pared by 11 bases and J by 8 bases, with 18 bases between. CDR3 size: 12 residues. The germline CDR1 and CDR2 sequences are MDHEN and SYDVKM.

This clonotype has a handful of counts. This sequence joins TRBV11-2 and TRBJ2-1; D possibly corresponds to TRBD1 (6 bases). With 1 base removed from V and 0 bases from J, the gap between germline ends came to 16 bases. The CDR3 spans 18 residues. The V gene's germline CDR1 is SGHAT and CDR2 FQNNGV. The CDR3 DNA follows: TGTGCCAGCAGCTTAGTCAGTTTACAGGGAAACTCCTACAATGAGCAGTTCTTC. The encoded protein is CASSLVSLQGNSYNEQFF.

The genes are TRBV6-1 and TRBJ1-1; tentative D call: TRBD1 (5 bases). This CDR3 region has 15 residues. From germline, CDR1 is MNHNS and CDR2 SASEGT. The germline V and J ends were trimmed by 6 bases and 0 bases, with 14 bases remaining between them. The CDR3 nucleotides are TGTGCCAGCAGAAAGTGGGGGGGGATGAACACTGAAGCTTTCTTT. Translated, it gives CASRKWGGMNTEAFF.

The V gene is TRBV20-1, the J gene TRBJ1-5, with unresolved D. The CDR3 runs 13 residues. The ends were cut back, 3 bases at V and 0 bases at J, with 6 bases in the middle. The germline V gene encodes CDR1 DFQATT and CDR2 SNEGSKA (reference sequence). The CDR3 bases are TGCAGTGCTAGGGGAGGTAGCAATCAGCCCCAGCATTTT. Its protein is CSARGGSNQPQHF.

There are many counts of this clonotype. The V gene is TRBV7-2, the J gene TRBJ1-4, with D tentatively TRBD1 (6 bases). V lost 4 bases and J 2 bases, leaving 14 bases between the germline ends. The CDR3 runs to 16 residues. Germline V gene lookup returns CDR1 SGHTA and CDR2 FQGNSA. The CDR3 DNA sequence: TGTGCCAGCAGCTCCCCAATGGGGGCGACTAATGAAAAACTGTTTTTT. Translation: CASSSPMGATNEKLFF.